This entry lists 9 T cell receptor beta chains sequenced from one sample in a study of cytomegalovirus exposure and HLA in healthy donors. 60 Vbeta and 13 Jbeta primers were used in PCR. The protocol was immunoSEQ multiplex PCR, while the TCRdb copy is restricted to in-frame clones and leaves out a portion. The table has approximately 160,000 clones, about 75% seen once. The material sequenced was PBMCs. These TCRs come from a male donor in good health and CMV-seropositive.

J is TRBJ2-2 and V is TRBV9; TRBD2 aligns across 8 bases. Germline V gene data show CDR1 as SGDLS and CDR2 as YYNGEE. The CDR3 consists of 17 residues. V lost 4 bases and J lost 4; bases outside the gene matches: 12. The CDR3 sequence: CASSLPLSGEVTGELFF. The CDR3 DNA is TGTGCCAGCAGCTTACCTCTTAGCGGGGAGGTCACCGGGGAGCTGTTTTTT.

This clone was seen more than once but under ten times. The rearrangement joins TRBV2 to TRBJ2-1; 10 nucleotides match TRBD2. The V and J ends lost 6 bases and 2 bases, in that order; junction bases with no gene match: 10. Germline V gives CDR1 SNHLY, CDR2 FYNNEI. This CDR3 has 17 amino acids. CDR3 coding DNA: TGTGCCAGCAGGAAGGCTCTAGCGGGGGCTACCTACAATGAGCAGTTCTTC. Its protein is CASRKALAGATYNEQFF.

V is TRBV6-5 and J is TRBJ2-7; D is unclear. V was pared by 2 bases and J by 3 bases, with 8 bases between. The CDR3 has 13 residues. Germline CDR1 is MNHEY and CDR2 is SVGAGI. CDR3 sequence: CASSYGGSYEQYF. For the CDR3, the DNA is TGTGCCAGCAGTTACGGCGGCAGCTACGAGCAGTACTTC.

The CDR3 reads CASRPPGQISYTF. The CDR3 DNA sequence: TGTGCCAGCAGGCCACCGGGACAGATCAGCTACACCTTC. This chain links TRBV7-8 with TRBJ1-2, with 7 positions matching TRBD1. J lost 9 bases, V lost 6 bases, and 10 bases had no gene match. CDR1 and CDR2 (germline): SGHVS, FQNEAQ. CDR3 length: 13 residues.

CDR3 nucleotide sequence: TGTGCCTGGAGTGTACGGCTACGGGCTAATGAAAAACTGTTTTTT. It translates to CAWSVRLRANEKLFF. The genes are TRBV30 and TRBJ1-4; D unresolved. In germline, CDR1 is GTSNPN, CDR2 SVGIG (reference sequence). V was shortened by 0 bases and J by 3 bases, with 11 bases between the two germline ends. The CDR3 covers 15 residues.

In this sample, this clone turned up a few times. The chain uses TRBV5-1 and TRBJ1-6; D not resolved. CDR3 length equals 13 residues. Germline CDR1 is SGHRS and CDR2 is YFSETQ. V was pared by 4 bases and J by 8 bases, with 10 bases between. CDR3 nucleotide sequence: TGCGCCAGCAGCGCCGACCGGGATTCACCCCTCCACTTT. Translation: CASSADRDSPLHF.

The chain couples TRBV7-9 to TRBJ2-1, with TRBD1 identical over 7 bases. V dropped 3 bases and J dropped 1; count of bases not matched to a gene: 15. The CDR3 contains 19 residues. The germline V gene encodes CDR1 SEHNR and CDR2 FQNEAQ (reference sequence). For the CDR3, the DNA is TGTGCCAGCAGCTTTGGTCGGGACAGCGCCTCGTTATCCTACAATGAGCAGTTCTTC. Amino acids: CASSFGRDSASLSYNEQFF.

The CDR3 DNA reads TGTGCCAGCTCTCCCAGGGTGAACACTGAAGCTTTCTTT. It yields the protein CASSPRVNTEAFF. The chain is built from TRBV27 and TRBJ1-1, with D perhaps TRBD1 (5 bases). This CDR3 contains 13 residues. Germline CDR1 reads MNHEY; CDR2 reads SMNVEV (reference sequence). Trimming took off 8 bases at V and 0 bases at J, with 10 bases between the two ends.

This chain joins TRBV7-9 and TRBJ2-5; no definite D call. The J call could be wrong; TRBJ2-7 is a better fit for the DNA end. The CDR3 extends over 14 amino acids. Germline lookup yields CDR1 SEHNR and CDR2 FQNEAQ (reference sequence). CDR3 DNA: TGTGCCAGCAGCCCGAGTCCATCCTCCTACGAGCAGTACTTC. As protein: CASSPSPSSYEQYF.